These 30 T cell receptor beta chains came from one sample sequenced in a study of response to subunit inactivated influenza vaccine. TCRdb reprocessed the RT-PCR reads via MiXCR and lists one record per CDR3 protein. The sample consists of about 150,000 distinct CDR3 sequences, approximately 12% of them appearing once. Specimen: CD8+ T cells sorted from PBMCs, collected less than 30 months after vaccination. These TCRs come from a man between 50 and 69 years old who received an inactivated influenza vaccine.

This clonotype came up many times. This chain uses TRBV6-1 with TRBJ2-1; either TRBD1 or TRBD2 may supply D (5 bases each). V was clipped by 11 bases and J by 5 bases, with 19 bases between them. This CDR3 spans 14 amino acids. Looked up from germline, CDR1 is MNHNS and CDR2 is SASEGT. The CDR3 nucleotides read TGTGCCGGGGGTCGGAGGATCTTCCACAATGAGCAGTTCTTC. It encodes CAGGRRIFHNEQFF.

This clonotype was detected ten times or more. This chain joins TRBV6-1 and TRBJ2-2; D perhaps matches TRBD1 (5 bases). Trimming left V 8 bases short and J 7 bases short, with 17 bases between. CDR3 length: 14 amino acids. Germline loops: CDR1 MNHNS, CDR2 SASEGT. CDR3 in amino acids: CASGRQSDHGELFF. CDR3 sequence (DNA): TGTGCCAGCGGCAGACAGTCGGACCACGGGGAGCTGTTTTTT.

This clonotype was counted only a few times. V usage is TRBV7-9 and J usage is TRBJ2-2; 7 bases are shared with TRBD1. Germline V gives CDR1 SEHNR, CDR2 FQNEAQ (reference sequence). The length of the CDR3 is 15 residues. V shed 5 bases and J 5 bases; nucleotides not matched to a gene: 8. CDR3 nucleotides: TGTGCCAGCAGCCCGACAGGGATCTGGACCGGGGAGCTGTTTTTT. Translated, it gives CASSPTGIWTGELFF.

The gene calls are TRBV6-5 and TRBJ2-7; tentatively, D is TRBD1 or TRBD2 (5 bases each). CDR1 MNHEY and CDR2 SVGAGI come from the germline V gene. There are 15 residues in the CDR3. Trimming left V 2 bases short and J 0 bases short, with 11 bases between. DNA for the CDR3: TGTGCCAGCAGTTACGGGCAGGGAGTCTCCTACGAGCAGTACTTC. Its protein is CASSYGQGVSYEQYF.

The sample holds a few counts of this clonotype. This chain's CDR3 is CASDQGHSGSYNEQFF. For the CDR3, the DNA is TGTGCCAGCGACCAGGGACATAGTGGGAGCTACAATGAGCAGTTCTTC. The rearrangement uses TRBV28 and TRBJ2-1; D possibly corresponds to TRBD1 (6 bases). Germline values: CDR1 MDHEN, CDR2 SYDVKM. With 8 bases removed from V and 3 bases from J, the gap between germline ends came to 20 bases. CDR3 length: 16 amino acids.

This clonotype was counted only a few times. CDR3 nucleotide sequence: TGTGCCAGCAGCCAAGAAGGGTGGAGTGAGACCCAGTACTTC. Protein product: CASSQEGWSETQYF. The chain carries TRBV3-1 and TRBJ2-5; no reliable D call. The germline CDR1 and CDR2 sequences are LGHDT and YNNKEL (reference sequence). V was shortened by 0 bases and J by 5 bases, with 10 bases between the two germline ends. The CDR3 is 14 amino acids.

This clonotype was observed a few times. CDR3 nucleotides: TGTGCCAGCAGCGTATACGGGAACATAGGAAACACCATATATTTT. This codes for CASSVYGNIGNTIYF. This chain uses TRBV9 with TRBJ1-3, with unresolved D. Germline V lookup: CDR1 SGDLS, CDR2 YYNGEE. The ends were cut back, 1 base at V and 4 bases at J, with 12 bases in the middle. This CDR3 is 15 amino acids long.

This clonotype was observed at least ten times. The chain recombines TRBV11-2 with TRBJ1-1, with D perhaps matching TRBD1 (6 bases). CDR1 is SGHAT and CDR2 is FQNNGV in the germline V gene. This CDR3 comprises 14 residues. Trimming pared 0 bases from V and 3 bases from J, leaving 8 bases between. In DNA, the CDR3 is TGTGCCAGCAGCTTAGAGGGGGCGTACACTGAAGCTTTCTTT. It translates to CASSLEGAYTEAFF.

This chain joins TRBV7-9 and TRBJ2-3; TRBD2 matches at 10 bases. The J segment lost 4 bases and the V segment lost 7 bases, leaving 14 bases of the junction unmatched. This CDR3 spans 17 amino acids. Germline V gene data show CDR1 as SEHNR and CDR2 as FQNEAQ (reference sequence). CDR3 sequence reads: CASTSPELAGESDTQYF. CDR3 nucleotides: TGTGCCAGCACCTCCCCGGAGCTAGCGGGGGAGTCAGATACGCAGTATTTT.

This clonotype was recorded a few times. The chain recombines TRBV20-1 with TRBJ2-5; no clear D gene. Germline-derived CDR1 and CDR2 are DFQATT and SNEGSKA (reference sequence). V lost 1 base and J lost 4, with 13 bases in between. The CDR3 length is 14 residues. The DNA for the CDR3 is TGCAGTGCTAGAGGTAGCCGGTGGGGAGAGACCCAGTACTTC. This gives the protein CSARGSRWGETQYF.

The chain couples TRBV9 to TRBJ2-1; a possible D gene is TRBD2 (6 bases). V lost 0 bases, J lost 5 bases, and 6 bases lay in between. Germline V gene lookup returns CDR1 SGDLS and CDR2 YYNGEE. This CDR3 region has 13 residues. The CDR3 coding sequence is TGTGCCAGCAGCGTAGGGGGGGACAATGAGCAGTTCTTC. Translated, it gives CASSVGGDNEQFF.

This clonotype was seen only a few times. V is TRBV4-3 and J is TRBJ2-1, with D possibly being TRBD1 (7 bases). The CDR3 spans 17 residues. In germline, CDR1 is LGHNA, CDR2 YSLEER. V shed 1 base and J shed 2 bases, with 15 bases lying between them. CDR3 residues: CASSQVGRGAPYNEQFF. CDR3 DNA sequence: TGCGCCAGCAGCCAAGTTGGCAGGGGGGCCCCCTACAATGAGCAGTTCTTC.

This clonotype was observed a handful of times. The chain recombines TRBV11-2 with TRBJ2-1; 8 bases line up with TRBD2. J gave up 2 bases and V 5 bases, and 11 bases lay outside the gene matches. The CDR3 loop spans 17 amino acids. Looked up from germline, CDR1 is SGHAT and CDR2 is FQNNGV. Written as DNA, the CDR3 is TGTGCCAGCAGCAGGGGCCTGGCGGGGGGCCCCTACAATGAGCAGTTCTTC. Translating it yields CASSRGLAGGPYNEQFF.

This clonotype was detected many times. The CDR3 bases are TGTGCCACCAGCAAAGAGCGGTACAAAAGCACAGATACGCAGTATTTT. Translation: CATSKERYKSTDTQYF. The gene calls are TRBV15 and TRBJ2-3; D is possibly TRBD2 (5 bases). The CDR3 sequence is 16 residues long. The V end was cut by 4 bases, the J end by 0 bases, with 14 bases between. Germline V gene sequence: CDR1 LNHNV, CDR2 YYDKDF (reference sequence).

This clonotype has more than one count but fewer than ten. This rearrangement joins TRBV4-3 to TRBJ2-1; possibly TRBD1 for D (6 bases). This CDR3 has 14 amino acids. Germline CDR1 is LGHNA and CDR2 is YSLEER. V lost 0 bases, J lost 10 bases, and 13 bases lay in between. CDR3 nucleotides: TGCGCCAGCAGCCAAGAAGCCAGGGGTCACGAGCAGTTCTTC. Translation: CASSQEARGHEQFF.

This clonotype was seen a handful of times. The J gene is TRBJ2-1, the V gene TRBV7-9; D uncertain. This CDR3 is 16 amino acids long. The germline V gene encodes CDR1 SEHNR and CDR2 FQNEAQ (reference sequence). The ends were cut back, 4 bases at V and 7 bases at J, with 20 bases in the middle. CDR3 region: CASSWVHPIPSNEQFF. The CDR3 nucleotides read TGTGCCAGCAGCTGGGTGCATCCAATCCCCTCGAATGAGCAGTTCTTC.

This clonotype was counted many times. The CDR3 sequence: CASSSYRGDTGELFF. The CDR3 DNA reads TGTGCCAGCAGTTCGTATAGGGGAGACACCGGGGAGCTGTTTTTT. The genes are TRBV12-3 or TRBV12-4 and TRBJ2-2, with D tentatively TRBD1 or TRBD2 (5 bases each). V was shortened by 4 bases and J by 3 bases, with 12 bases between the two germline ends. The CDR3 runs 15 residues.

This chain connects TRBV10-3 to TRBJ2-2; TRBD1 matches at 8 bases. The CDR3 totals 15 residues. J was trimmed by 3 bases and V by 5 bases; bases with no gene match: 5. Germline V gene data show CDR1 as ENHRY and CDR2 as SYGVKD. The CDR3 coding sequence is TGTGCCATCAGTTCCGGGACAGGAGACACCGGGGAGCTGTTTTTT. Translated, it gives CAISSGTGDTGELFF.

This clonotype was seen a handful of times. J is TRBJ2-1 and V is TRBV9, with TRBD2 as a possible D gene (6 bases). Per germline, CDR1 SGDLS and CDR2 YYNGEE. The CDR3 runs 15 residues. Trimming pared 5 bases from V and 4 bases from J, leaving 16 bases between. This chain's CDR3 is CASRPGSGPYNEQFF. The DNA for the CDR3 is TGTGCCAGCAGGCCGGGTAGCGGACCTTACAATGAGCAGTTCTTC.

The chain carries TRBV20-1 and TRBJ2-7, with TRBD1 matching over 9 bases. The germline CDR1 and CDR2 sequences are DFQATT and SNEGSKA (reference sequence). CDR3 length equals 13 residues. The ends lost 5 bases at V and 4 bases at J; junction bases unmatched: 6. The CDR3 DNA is TGCAGTGCTCTCACAGGGGGCGGTTACGAGCAGTACTTC. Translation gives CSALTGGGYEQYF.

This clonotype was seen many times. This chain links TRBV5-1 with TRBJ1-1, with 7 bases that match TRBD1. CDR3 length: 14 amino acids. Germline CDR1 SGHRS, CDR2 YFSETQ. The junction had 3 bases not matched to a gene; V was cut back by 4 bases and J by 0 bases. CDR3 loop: CASSAGQLNTEAFF. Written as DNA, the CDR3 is TGCGCCAGCAGCGCGGGACAGTTGAACACTGAAGCTTTCTTT.

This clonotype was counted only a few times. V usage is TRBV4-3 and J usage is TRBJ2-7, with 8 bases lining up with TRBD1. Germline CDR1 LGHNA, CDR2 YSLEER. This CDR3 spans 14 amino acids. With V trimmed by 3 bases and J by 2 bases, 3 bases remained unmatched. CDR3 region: CASSQVQGAYEQYF. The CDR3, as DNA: TGCGCCAGCAGCCAGGTACAGGGGGCCTACGAGCAGTACTTC.

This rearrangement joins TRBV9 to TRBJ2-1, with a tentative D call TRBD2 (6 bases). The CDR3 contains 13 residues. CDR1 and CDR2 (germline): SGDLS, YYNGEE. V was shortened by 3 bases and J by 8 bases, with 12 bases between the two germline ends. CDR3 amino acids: CASSAPTSYEQFF. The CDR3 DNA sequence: TGTGCCAGCAGCGCCCCTACTAGCTATGAGCAGTTCTTC.

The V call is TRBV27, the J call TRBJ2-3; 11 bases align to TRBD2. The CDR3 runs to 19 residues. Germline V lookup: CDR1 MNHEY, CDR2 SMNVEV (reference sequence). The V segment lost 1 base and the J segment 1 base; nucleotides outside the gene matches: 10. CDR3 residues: CASSLFPSGGLHRTDTQYF. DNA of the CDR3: TGTGCCAGCAGTTTATTCCCTAGCGGGGGGTTACATCGCACAGATACGCAGTATTTT.

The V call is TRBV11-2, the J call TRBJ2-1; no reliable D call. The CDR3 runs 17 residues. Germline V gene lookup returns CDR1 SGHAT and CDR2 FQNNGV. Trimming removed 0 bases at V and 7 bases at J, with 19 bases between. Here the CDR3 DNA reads TGTGCCAGCAGCTTAGATCGCGGTAAGGGTTTATGGAATGAGCAGTTCTTC. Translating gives CASSLDRGKGLWNEQFF.

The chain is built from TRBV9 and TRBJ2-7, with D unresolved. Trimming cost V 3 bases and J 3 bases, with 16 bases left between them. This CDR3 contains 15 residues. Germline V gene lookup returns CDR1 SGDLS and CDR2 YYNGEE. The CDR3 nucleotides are TGTGCCAGCAGCGCAACGACTGCCTGGGGCTACGAGCAGTACTTC. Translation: CASSATTAWGYEQYF. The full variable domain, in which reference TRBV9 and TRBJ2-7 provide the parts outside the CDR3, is DSGVTQTPKHLITATGQRVTLRCSPRSGDLSVYWYQQSLDQGLQFLIQYYNGEERAKGNILERFSAQQFPDLHSELNLSSLELGDSALYFCASSATTAWGYEQYFGPGTRLTVT.

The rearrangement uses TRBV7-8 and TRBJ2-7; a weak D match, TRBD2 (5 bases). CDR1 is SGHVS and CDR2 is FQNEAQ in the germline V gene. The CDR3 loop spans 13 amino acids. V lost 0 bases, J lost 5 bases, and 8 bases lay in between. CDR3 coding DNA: TGTGCCAGCAGCTTAGCGCCGGGGAACGAGCAGTACTTC. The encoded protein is CASSLAPGNEQYF.

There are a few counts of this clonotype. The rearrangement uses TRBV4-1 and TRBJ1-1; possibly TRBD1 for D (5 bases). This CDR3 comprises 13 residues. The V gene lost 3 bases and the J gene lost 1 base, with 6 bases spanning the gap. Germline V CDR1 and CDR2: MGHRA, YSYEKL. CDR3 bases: TGCGCCAGCAGCCAGGGGACGAACACTGAAGCTTTCTTT. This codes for CASSQGTNTEAFF.

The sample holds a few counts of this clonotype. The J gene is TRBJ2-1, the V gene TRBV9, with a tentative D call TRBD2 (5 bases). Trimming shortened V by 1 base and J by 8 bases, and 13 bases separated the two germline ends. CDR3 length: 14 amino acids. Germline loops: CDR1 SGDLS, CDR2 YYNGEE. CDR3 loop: CASSVSVGVHEQFF. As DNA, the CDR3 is TGTGCCAGCAGCGTAAGTGTCGGGGTACATGAGCAGTTCTTC.

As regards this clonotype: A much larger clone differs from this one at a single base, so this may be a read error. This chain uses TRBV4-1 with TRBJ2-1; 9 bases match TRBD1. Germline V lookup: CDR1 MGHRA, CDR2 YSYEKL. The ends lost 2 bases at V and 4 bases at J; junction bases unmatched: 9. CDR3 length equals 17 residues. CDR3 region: CASSQRGQGSTYNEQFF. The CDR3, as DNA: TGCGCCAGCAGCCAACGCGGACAGGGGTCAACTTACAATGAGCAGTTCTTC.